This TCR beta chain was documented in a study of PD-L1 blockade in urothelial cancer. As for the study in general: Every 3 weeks, patients received intravenous atezolizumab 1,200 mg, beginning 2014. Blood analysis was done at 3 weeks (second dose) and 6 weeks after treatment began.

The sample's time point: peripheral blood 6 weeks after treatment start. TCRdb's table, derived via immunoSEQ multiplex PCR, lists solely in-frame clones and lacks some. This table has 120,000 or so clones, more than 70% appearing once. The CDR3 loop spans 16 amino acids. V shed 3 bases and J shed 2 bases, with 15 bases lying between them. V and J are TRBV5-3 and TRBJ1-3; D is undetermined. TRBV5-3 is filed as an ORF, its function uncertain. This sequence was found in a man aged 45-60 years with urothelial cancer. Source: PBMCs, taken around atezolizumab (anti-PD-L1) treatment. The DNA for the CDR3 is TGTGCCAGAAGCTATTGCCAGTCAATTACTGGAAACACCATATATTTT. Its protein is CARSYCQSITGNTIYF.